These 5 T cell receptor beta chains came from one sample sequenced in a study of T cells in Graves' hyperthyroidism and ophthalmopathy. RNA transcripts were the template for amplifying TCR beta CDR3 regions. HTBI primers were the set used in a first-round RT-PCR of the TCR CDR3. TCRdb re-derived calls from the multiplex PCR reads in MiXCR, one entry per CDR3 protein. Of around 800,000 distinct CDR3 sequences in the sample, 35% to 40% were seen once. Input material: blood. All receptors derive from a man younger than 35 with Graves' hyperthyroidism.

CDR3 sequence (DNA): TGTGCCAGCAGCTATACAGGGGAGGTAACCTATAATTCACCCCTCCACTTT. It encodes CASSYTGEVTYNSPLHF. The rearrangement links TRBV7-2 to TRBJ1-6; 7 positions agree with TRBD1. The CDR3 extends over 17 amino acids. The germline V gene has CDR1 SGHTA and CDR2 FQGNSA. Unmatched junction bases numbered 8, after V lost 4 bases and J lost 2 bases.

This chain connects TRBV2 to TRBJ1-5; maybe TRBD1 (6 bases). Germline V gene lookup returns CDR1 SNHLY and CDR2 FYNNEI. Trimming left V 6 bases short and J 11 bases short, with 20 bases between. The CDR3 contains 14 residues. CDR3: CASRMLGGQETQHF. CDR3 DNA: TGTGCCAGCAGGATGCTGGGGGGCCAAGAGACCCAGCATTTT.

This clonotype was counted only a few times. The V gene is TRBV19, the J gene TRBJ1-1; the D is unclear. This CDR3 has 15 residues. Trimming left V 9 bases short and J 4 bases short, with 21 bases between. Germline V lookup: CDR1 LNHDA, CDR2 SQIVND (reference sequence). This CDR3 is CASSLREHASTEAFF. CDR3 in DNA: TGTGCCAGCAGTTTACGGGAGCATGCGAGCACTGAAGCTTTCTTT.

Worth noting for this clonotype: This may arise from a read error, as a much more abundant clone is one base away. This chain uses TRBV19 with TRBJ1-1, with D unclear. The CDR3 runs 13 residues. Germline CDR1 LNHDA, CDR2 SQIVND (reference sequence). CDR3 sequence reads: CPSITGSNTEAFF. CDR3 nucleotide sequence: TGTCCCAGTATTACTGGTTCGAACACTGAAGCTTTCTTT.

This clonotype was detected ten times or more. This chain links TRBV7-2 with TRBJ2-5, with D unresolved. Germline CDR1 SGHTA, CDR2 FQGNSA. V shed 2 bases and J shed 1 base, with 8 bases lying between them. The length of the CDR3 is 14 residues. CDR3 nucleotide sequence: TGTGCCAGCAGCTTAACATTCGGCCAAGAGACCCAGTACTTC. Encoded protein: CASSLTFGQETQYF.